This T cell receptor beta chain emerged from a study of cytomegalovirus exposure and HLA in healthy donors. Comment on this clone: Its antigen is unknown.

Germline assignment: CDR1 LGHNA and CDR2 YSLEER. Trimming took off 4 bases at V and 4 bases at J, with 19 bases between the two ends. The CDR3 runs 16 residues. Libraries were prepared by immunoSEQ multiplex PCR; TCRdb keeps only in-frame clonotypes and omits some of them. The sample carries 130,000 to 150,000 clones, roughly 89% recorded once. Study-level findings and limits: It was approximately 170 TCR beta chains that were listed as cytomegalovirus-associated. In the approximately 120 validation repertoires, a later analysis found that first-cohort TCR clusters tended to co-occur.

This chain links TRBV4-3 with TRBJ1-2; D is possibly TRBD1 (6 bases). This TCR was sampled from a woman between 18 and 29 years old in good health and CMV-seropositive. Material: PBMCs. CDR3 DNA: TGCGCCAGCAGCCCCCAGAGCGCGGGAGGGGGCTATGGCTACACCTTC. Translation gives CASSPQSAGGGYGYTF.